The present T cell receptor (beta chain) was sequenced within a study of blood T cell repertoires in COVID-19. CDR1 MNHNS and CDR2 SASEGT come from the germline V gene. With 1 base removed from V and 2 bases from J, the gap between germline ends came to 12 bases. This CDR3 spans 16 amino acids. Repertoires were generated with immunoSEQ multiplex PCR, while TCRdb's copy carries only in-frame clones and drops some. This repertoire shows around 260,000 clones, roughly 85% found once; its top ten account for over 4.5%. The sample comprised peripheral blood. This chain joins TRBV6-1 and TRBJ1-5, with D perhaps matching TRBD1 (6 bases). The receptor comes from a man aged 55 to 70 who had recovered from COVID-19. The chain's CDR3 is CASSEVWGPGNQPQHF. CDR3 nucleotides: TGTGCCAGCAGTGAAGTCTGGGGGCCAGGCAATCAGCCCCAGCATTTT.